A single sample gave rise to the 27 T cell receptor beta chains below, sequenced in a study of beta chain features in type 1 diabetes. The study reverse transcribed the entire isolated RNA, so it sequenced expressed TCRB transcripts. TCRdb's copy holds only in-frame clones and misses some; the assay was immunoSEQ multiplex PCR. Counted here are some 160,000 clones, around 9% occurring once; the ten biggest clones make up 0.7%. Notes on the study in general: TCRB CDR3s from Type 1 diabetes patients were moderately but significantly shorter in all four CD4+ subsets.

What these receptors recognize is not known. Sequenced: central memory CD4+ T cells from blood. Receptors were obtained from a woman in her 30s with type 1 diabetes.

This clone was recorded once. The rearrangement joins TRBV9 to TRBJ2-3, with D possibly matching TRBD2 (6 bases). Germline V gene lookup returns CDR1 SGDLS and CDR2 YYNGEE. The CDR3 consists of 18 residues. V lost 0 bases to trimming and J lost 9 bases, with 26 bases between them. In DNA form, the CDR3 reads TGTGCCAGCAGCGTAGGGGACCTCGGGTGGGAGGTTCGGGGAACGCAGTATTTT. Translation gives CASSVGDLGWEVRGTQYF. Supplemented by reference TRBV9 and TRBJ2-3, the full variable domain reads DSGVTQTPKHLITATGQRVTLRCSPRSGDLSVYWYQQSLDQGLQFLIQYYNGEERAKGNILERFSAQQFPDLHSELNLSSLELGDSALYFCASSVGDLGWEVRGTQYFGPGTRLTVL.

This clone has a handful of counts. V gene TRBV5-1 combines with J gene TRBJ2-1, with D possibly TRBD1 on 5 matching bases. This CDR3 comprises 15 residues. Trimming took off 0 bases at V and 5 bases at J, with 12 bases between the two ends. Looked up from germline, CDR1 is SGHRS and CDR2 is YFSETQ. The DNA of the CDR3 is TGCGCCAGCAGCTTGGTGGCAGGGTTGGACAATGAGCAGTTCTTC. Protein: CASSLVAGLDNEQFF.

This clone was detected a few times. The chain links TRBV7-8 to TRBJ2-1; a weak D match, TRBD2 (6 bases). The V and J ends lost 3 bases and 0 bases respectively, with 15 bases between them. In germline, CDR1 is SGHVS, CDR2 FQNEAQ. The CDR3 is 17 amino acids. CDR3 protein: CASSFRERDSSYNEQFF. The CDR3 DNA sequence: TGTGCCAGCAGCTTCCGGGAACGGGACTCCTCCTACAATGAGCAGTTCTTC.

The CDR3 region is CASSTGDRAGQETQYF. The CDR3 coding sequence is TGCGCCAGCAGCACCGGCGACAGGGCTGGACAAGAGACCCAGTACTTC. The genes are TRBV5-1 and TRBJ2-5; 7 nucleotides agree with TRBD1. The CDR3 is 16 residues long. CDR1 and CDR2 from the germline V gene are SGHRS and YFSETQ. V dropped 4 bases and J dropped 2; count of bases not matched to a gene: 11.

The rearrangement uses TRBV5-6 and TRBJ2-3; D is undetermined. Germline loops: CDR1 SGHDT, CDR2 YYEEEE. The CDR3 is 15 amino acids. Trimming pared 0 bases from V and 2 bases from J, leaving 10 bases between. The CDR3 here is CASSLALADTDTQYF. The CDR3 nucleotides are TGTGCCAGCAGCTTGGCCTTGGCAGACACAGATACGCAGTATTTT.

J is TRBJ2-7 and V is TRBV19, with D unclear. The CDR3 has 16 amino acids. The germline gives CDR1 LNHDA, CDR2 SQIVND (reference sequence). Trimming shortened V by 6 bases and J by 3 bases, and 21 bases separated the two germline ends. The CDR3 sequence is CASSRAGVSKFYEQYF. The CDR3 coding sequence is TGTGCCAGTAGCCGTGCTGGAGTCAGTAAATTCTACGAGCAGTACTTC.

The rearrangement links TRBV18 to TRBJ2-1; 7 nucleotides agree with TRBD1. V shed 0 bases, J shed 13 bases, and the junction held 6 bases outside the gene matches. Germline values: CDR1 KGHSH, CDR2 LQKENI. The CDR3 sequence is 13 residues long. The CDR3 is CASSPPTGVDQFF. DNA of the CDR3: TGTGCCAGCTCACCACCTACAGGGGTCGATCAGTTCTTC.

This clone was seen only a few times. This chain connects TRBV5-1 to TRBJ2-2; TRBD2 matches 9 bases. The CDR3 consists of 15 residues. With V trimmed by 4 bases and J by 0 bases, 1 base remained unmatched. Germline CDR1 reads SGHRS; CDR2 reads YFSETQ. DNA of the CDR3: TGCGCCAGCAGCCCTAGCGGGACGAACACCGGGGAGCTGTTTTTT. It encodes CASSPSGTNTGELFF.

The rearrangement uses TRBV14 and TRBJ2-1; the match to TRBD2 covers 8 bases. This CDR3 is 15 amino acids long. Unmatched junction bases numbered 4, after V lost 2 bases and J lost 4 bases. Germline V gene data show CDR1 as SGHDN and CDR2 as FVKESK. The CDR3 sequence: CASSQSTSGYNEQFF. The CDR3 region has the DNA TGTGCCAGCAGCCAATCAACTAGCGGTTACAATGAGCAGTTCTTC.

The rearrangement joins TRBV20-1 to TRBJ1-2; 7 bases are shared with TRBD1. J was trimmed by 3 bases and V by 8 bases; bases with no gene match: 3. Looked up from germline, CDR1 is DFQATT and CDR2 is SNEGSKA (reference sequence). The CDR3 consists of 11 residues. CDR3 in amino acids: CSSGTDYGYTF. The DNA for the CDR3 is TGCAGTTCCGGGACAGACTATGGCTACACCTTC.

The V call is TRBV5-8, the J call TRBJ2-5; 7 bases match TRBD1. V was clipped by 4 bases and J by 4 bases; unmatched bases: 7. Germline V gene data show CDR1 as SGHTS and CDR2 as YDEGEE. The CDR3 runs 14 residues. CDR3 sequence reads: CASSPRTGGETQYF. CDR3 DNA: TGTGCCAGCAGCCCCCGGACAGGAGGAGAGACCCAGTACTTC.

V usage is TRBV7-6 and J usage is TRBJ2-5, with D possibly matching TRBD1 (5 bases). The ends were cut back, 1 base at V and 3 bases at J, with 6 bases in the middle. Germline V CDR1 and CDR2: SGHVS, FNYEAQ. The CDR3 consists of 13 residues. The DNA for the CDR3 is TGTGCCAGCAGCTTAGACAGGAAAGAGACCCAGTACTTC. This gives the protein CASSLDRKETQYF.

This clone showed up just a few times. The chain uses TRBV11-3 and TRBJ1-1, with TRBD1 identical over 7 bases. Germline lookup yields CDR1 SGHNT and CDR2 YENEEA. This CDR3 spans 15 amino acids. The junction had 11 bases not matched to a gene; V was cut back by 4 bases and J by 6 bases. The CDR3 DNA reads TGTGCCAGCAGCTGGAGGGGACAGCAAGGCGCTGAAGCTTTCTTT. Its protein product is CASSWRGQQGAEAFF.

V gene TRBV30 combines with J gene TRBJ1-3; 7 bases match TRBD1. In germline, CDR1 is GTSNPN, CDR2 SVGIG (reference sequence). V lost 4 bases to trimming and J lost 0 bases; unmatched junction nucleotides: 3. The CDR3 runs 14 residues. The CDR3: CAWIRTGSGNTIYF. CDR3 DNA: TGTGCCTGGATTCGGACAGGCTCTGGAAACACCATATATTTT.

This clone was seen a few times. The chain joins TRBV29-1 to TRBJ2-2; a possible D gene is TRBD2 (5 bases). Trimming left V 4 bases short and J 3 bases short, with 9 bases between. Germline CDR1 and CDR2: SQVTM and ANQGSEA. This CDR3 comprises 13 residues. CDR3 nucleotide sequence: TGCAGCGTTGGGAGGCGGGACACCGGGGAGCTGTTTTTT. It is translated as CSVGRRDTGELFF.

In its sample, this clone was seen a few times. The chain employs TRBV19 and TRBJ1-2, with 10 bases matching TRBD1. This CDR3 has 14 residues. CDR1 and CDR2 (germline): LNHDA, SQIVND (reference sequence). The junction had 7 bases not matched to a gene; V was cut back by 7 bases and J by 5 bases. In nucleotides, the CDR3 is TGTGCCAGTACCCCTAGGACAGGGGGATATGGCTACACCTTC. This sequence encodes CASTPRTGGYGYTF.

The chain has TRBV7-6 and TRBJ2-3; D gene ambiguous. The CDR3 runs 14 residues. Germline values: CDR1 SGHVS, CDR2 FNYEAQ. V lost 4 bases to trimming and J lost 2 bases, with 10 bases between them. The CDR3 is CASSSRSHTDTQYF. In DNA, the CDR3 is TGTGCCAGCAGCTCGCGGTCCCACACAGATACGCAGTATTTT.

The table lists this clone with a few counts. V is TRBV4-1 and J is TRBJ1-1; possible D gene TRBD1, 6 bases. Germline CDR1 MGHRA, CDR2 YSYEKL. This CDR3 is built from 12 residues. With 5 bases removed from V and 9 bases from J, the gap between germline ends came to 13 bases. CDR3 sequence (DNA): TGCGCCAGCAGCGGGGCGGGGGCGAAAGCTTTCTTT. Protein: CASSGAGAKAFF.

This clone was observed a handful of times. J is TRBJ2-7 and V is TRBV28; 7 positions agree with TRBD1. With V trimmed by 4 bases and J by 7 bases, 13 bases remained unmatched. This CDR3 has 15 amino acids. The germline gives CDR1 MDHEN, CDR2 SYDVKM. DNA for the CDR3: TGTGCCAGCAGTTCCTGGACAGGCGTCATGGGGGAGCAGTACTTC. This sequence encodes CASSSWTGVMGEQYF. Drawing the rest from reference TRBV28 and TRBJ2-7, the complete variable domain is DVKVTQSSRYLVKRTGEKVFLECVQDMDHENMFWYRQDPGLGLRLIYFSYDVKMKEKGDIPEGYSVSREKKERFSLILESASTNQTSMYLCASSSWTGVMGEQYFGPGTRLTVT.

The chain couples TRBV7-9 to TRBJ2-1; 13 nucleotides agree with TRBD2. Germline V CDR1 and CDR2: SEHNR, FQNEAQ (reference sequence). The V segment lost 3 bases and the J segment 15 bases; nucleotides outside the gene matches: 8. The CDR3 is 14 amino acids. The CDR3 DNA sequence: TGTGCCAGCAGCTTTTCCGGGACTAGCGGGATATCGTTCTTC. Translated: CASSFSGTSGISFF.

This clone was recorded a few times. The V gene is TRBV7-2, the J gene TRBJ2-1, with 9 bases fitting TRBD1. Trimming cost V 6 bases and J 3 bases; bases outside gene matches: 6. Germline V CDR1 and CDR2: SGHTA, FQGNSA. The CDR3 contains 15 residues. The chain's CDR3 is CASSQDRGFYNEQFF. The CDR3 nucleotides are TGTGCCAGCAGTCAGGACAGGGGATTCTACAATGAGCAGTTCTTC.

The rearrangement uses TRBV13 and TRBJ2-1; 11 nucleotides align to TRBD2. Unmatched junction bases numbered 6, after V lost 7 bases and J lost 1 base. The germline V gene has CDR1 PRHDT and CDR2 FYEKMQ (reference sequence). This CDR3 spans 16 amino acids. The CDR3 here is CASTKASGRSYNEQFF. CDR3 nucleotides: TGTGCCAGCACCAAGGCTAGCGGGAGGTCCTACAATGAGCAGTTCTTC.

CDR3 loop: CASSLRQTYGYTF. The DNA for the CDR3 is TGTGCCAGCAGCTTACGACAGACTTATGGCTACACCTTC. V is TRBV7-8 and J is TRBJ1-2, with a weak D call TRBD1 (5 bases). The germline gives CDR1 SGHVS, CDR2 FQNEAQ. The CDR3 length is 13 residues. Between the trimmed V and J ends, which lost 2 bases and 5 bases, there was a span of 9 bases.

To note about this clone: This CDR3 is also generated by other DNA sequences in the sample. The chain recombines TRBV28 with TRBJ2-7, with 7 nucleotides matching TRBD1. The germline gives CDR1 MDHEN, CDR2 SYDVKM. Trimming cost V 7 bases and J 4 bases; bases outside gene matches: 4. The CDR3 spans 12 residues. The CDR3 here is CASTTGKYEQYF. CDR3 in DNA: TGTGCCAGCACGACAGGGAAGTACGAGCAGTACTTC.

The rearrangement uses TRBV9 and TRBJ2-7; TRBD1 matches 10 bases. V shed 2 bases, J shed 3 bases, and the junction held 8 bases outside the gene matches. Germline V gene data show CDR1 as SGDLS and CDR2 as YYNGEE. The CDR3 extends over 16 amino acids. As DNA, the CDR3 is TGTGCCAGCAGCGTTTCGGCGACAGGGGGCAGCTACGAGCAGTACTTC. This sequence encodes CASSVSATGGSYEQYF. Full variable domain (rest looked up from reference TRBV9 and TRBJ2-7): DSGVTQTPKHLITATGQRVTLRCSPRSGDLSVYWYQQSLDQGLQFLIQYYNGEERAKGNILERFSAQQFPDLHSELNLSSLELGDSALYFCASSVSATGGSYEQYFGPGTRLTVT.

This clone was recorded a few times. Written as DNA, the CDR3 is TGTGCCAGCAGCAACAGGAGGGGGAACACTGAAGCTTTCTTT. Its translation is CASSNRRGNTEAFF. V is TRBV6-5 and J is TRBJ1-1; TRBD1 might be the D (5 bases). Germline-derived CDR1 and CDR2 are MNHEY and SVGAGI. The germline V and J ends were trimmed by 6 bases and 1 base, with 12 bases remaining between them. The CDR3 covers 14 residues.

This clone showed up just a few times. The chain has TRBV25-1 and TRBJ2-7; 8 bases align to TRBD1. Losses at the gene ends were 9 bases for V and 2 bases for J; bases not matched to a gene: 9. The germline CDR1 and CDR2 sequences are MGHDK and SYGVNS. The CDR3 is 14 residues long. The CDR3 reads CARVRTGLAYEQYF. The CDR3 bases are TGTGCCAGAGTTCGGACAGGGTTAGCCTACGAGCAGTACTTC.